This T cell receptor (beta chain) was identified during a study of blood T cell repertoires in COVID-19. Overall study context: Researchers got acute and convalescent COVID-19 samples from the United States, Italy and Spain. PBMCs, B-cell-depleted T cells, or T cells provided the cDNA or gDNA that made up the material.

Some clones are missing from TCRdb's copy, which holds only in-frame ones; the method was immunoSEQ multiplex PCR. This table holds tens of thousands of clones, around four fifths found once. Trimming cost V 0 bases and J 4 bases, with 9 bases left between them. Germline assignment: CDR1 SGHNT and CDR2 YENEEA. The CDR3 runs 14 residues. V and J are TRBV11-3 and TRBJ2-5; tentative D call: TRBD1 (6 bases). The sample was peripheral blood. The origin of this receptor is a man in his 70s with acute or convalescent COVID-19. The CDR3 protein is CASSLDRDTETQYF. CDR3 DNA sequence: TGTGCCAGCAGCTTAGATCGGGACACAGAGACCCAGTACTTC.